This TCR beta chain was found in a study of PD-1 blockade in classical Hodgkin lymphoma. Sequenced by immunoSEQ multiplex PCR; TCRdb stores in-frame clones only, minus some. The sample lists 20,000 to 30,000 clones; more than 80% were seen once. Concerning this clone itself: What it binds is not known.

Time point denoted: newly diagnosed, previously untreated cHL patient sample. CD4+ T cells were purified from thawed PBMCs by negative selection. Comparison samples consisted of PBMCs from newly diagnosed, untreated classical Hodgkin lymphoma. Overall study findings and caveats: With respect to the repertoire differences, their causes, possibly disease activity or prior therapy, remain undefined.

The specimen sequenced was CD4+ T cells from blood. The source of this sequence is a human donor with classical Hodgkin lymphoma.

CDR3: CASTHLSTDTQYF. CDR3 in DNA: TGTGCCAGCACCCACCTTAGCACAGATACGCAGTATTTT. V gene TRBV21-1 combines with J gene TRBJ2-3. TRBV21-1 is marked as a pseudogene. This CDR3 is built from 13 residues.